Listed here is a single TCR beta chain. Antigen specificity is unknown. The PCR made use of 60 Vbeta and 13 Jbeta primers. The protocol was immunoSEQ multiplex PCR, while the TCRdb copy is restricted to in-frame clones and leaves out a portion. The sample has over 150,000 clones; around 85% are singletons. The data derive from a study of cytomegalovirus exposure and HLA in healthy donors. The study's findings and limits: Links to common viral pathogens appeared, in a later analysis, for several of the most significant clusters.

V was pared by 5 bases and J by 7 bases, with 4 bases of the junction left unmatched. The germline V gene has CDR1 SGHVS and CDR2 FQNEAQ. The CDR3 runs to 12 residues. The sample comprised PBMCs. The gene calls are TRBV7-8 and TRBJ2-7, with 8 bases matching TRBD1. The sequence was obtained from a man aged 35 to 55 in good health and CMV-seronegative. CDR3 coding DNA: TGTGCCAGCAGCCCCAGGGGGCATGAGCAGTACTTC. Residues: CASSPRGHEQYF.